These 18 T cell receptor beta chains share one sample of origin, sequenced in a study of T cell responses to AZD1222 COVID-19 vaccine. Libraries were prepared by immunoSEQ multiplex PCR; TCRdb keeps only in-frame clonotypes and omits some of them. Of tens of thousands of clones in the sample, under 95% were seen once. Sequencing was performed on peripheral blood, taken 28 days after the second AZD1222 dose. All receptors derive from an adult who received the AZD1222 COVID-19 vaccine.

CDR3 amino acids: CAISELEANEQFF. DNA for the CDR3: TGTGCCATCAGTGAACTAGAGGCAAATGAGCAGTTCTTC. The chain joins TRBV10-3 to TRBJ2-1; D may be TRBD2 (5 bases). CDR3 size: 13 residues. Trimming removed 3 bases at V and 7 bases at J, with 10 bases between. Per the germline V gene, CDR1 is ENHRY and CDR2 is SYGVKD.

This clone was observed a single time. The V call is TRBV5-1, the J call TRBJ2-3; D may be TRBD1 (6 bases). This CDR3 spans 16 amino acids. Germline CDR1 is SGHRS and CDR2 is YFSETQ. The V and J ends lost 3 bases and 2 bases respectively, with 16 bases between them. CDR3 loop: CASSSLTGDFTDTQYF. In DNA form, the CDR3 reads TGCGCCAGCAGCTCCCTGACAGGCGATTTCACAGATACGCAGTATTTT.

The chain combines TRBV7-8 with TRBJ1-5; D gene ambiguous. The CDR3 extends over 12 amino acids. The germline V gene encodes CDR1 SGHVS and CDR2 FQNEAQ. Between the trimmed V and J ends, which lost 5 bases and 3 bases, there was a span of 5 bases. This CDR3 is CASSLPNQPQHF. CDR3 nucleotide sequence: TGTGCCAGCAGCCTCCCCAATCAGCCCCAGCATTTT.

The V and J genes are TRBV3-1 (or the pseudogene TRBV3-2) and TRBJ1-2; D uncertain. Germline V gene lookup returns CDR1 LGHDT and CDR2 YNNKEL (reference sequence). V was trimmed by 1 base and J by 3 bases, leaving 9 bases between them. CDR3 length: 14 amino acids. The CDR3 here is CASSQGDGDYGYTF. The CDR3 DNA is TGTGCCAGCAGCCAAGGTGACGGCGACTATGGCTACACCTTC.

The chain carries TRBV28 and TRBJ1-2, with TRBD1 matching over 7 bases. Germline loops: CDR1 MDHEN, CDR2 SYDVKM. Trimming took 8 bases from V and 8 from J; bases not matched to a gene: 11. The CDR3 has 13 residues. CDR3 DNA: TGTGCCAGCCAAACCTTACAGGGGAGAGGCTACACCTTC. This sequence encodes CASQTLQGRGYTF.

This clone was seen once. The V and J genes are TRBV3-1 (or the pseudogene TRBV3-2) and TRBJ2-3; D unclear. V lost 0 bases and J 0 bases, leaving 4 bases between the germline ends. Per germline, CDR1 LGHDT and CDR2 YNNKEL (reference sequence). CDR3 length: 14 amino acids. The CDR3, as DNA: TGTGCCAGCAGCCAAGATACTAGCACAGATACGCAGTATTTT. Amino acids: CASSQDTSTDTQYF.

This clone was found once. DNA of the CDR3: TGTGCCAGCAGTGAGACTAGCGGGAGGCCTCATACGCAGTATTTT. This translates into CASSETSGRPHTQYF. The rearrangement links TRBV25-1 to TRBJ2-3; 13 positions agree with TRBD2. Trimming cost V 3 bases and J 7 bases; bases outside gene matches: 4. The CDR3 has 15 amino acids. The germline CDR1 and CDR2 sequences are MGHDK and SYGVNS.

The sample holds one count of this clone. This chain uses TRBV6-5 with TRBJ2-7; the D gene is possibly TRBD2 (5 bases). The V end lost 5 bases, the J end lost 7 bases, and 15 bases lay between the germline ends. CDR1 and CDR2 (germline): MNHEY, SVGAGI. The CDR3 is made up of 13 amino acids. CDR3 amino acids: CASSQDWEREQYF. The CDR3 coding sequence is TGTGCCAGCAGTCAGGACTGGGAAAGGGAGCAGTACTTC.

The sample holds a few counts of this clone. This chain links TRBV5-6 with TRBJ2-7; D ambiguous. Germline CDR1 and CDR2: SGHDT and YYEEEE. The CDR3 has 13 amino acids. V was cut by 4 bases and J by 2 bases, with 10 bases left in between. CDR3 in amino acids: CASSPGRTYEQYF. The CDR3 coding sequence is TGTGCCAGCAGCCCCGGACGGACCTACGAGCAGTACTTC.

The V and J genes are TRBV20-1 and TRBJ2-3; possibly TRBD1 or TRBD2 for D (5 bases each). Per germline, CDR1 DFQATT and CDR2 SNEGSKA (reference sequence). The CDR3 is made up of 14 amino acids. V was cut by 5 bases and J by 0 bases, with 12 bases left in between. The CDR3 loop reads CSAGGTVSTDTQYF. The CDR3 bases are TGCAGTGCTGGTGGGACGGTCAGCACAGATACGCAGTATTTT.

The chain couples TRBV4-2 to TRBJ1-3, with a possible D match to TRBD1 (5 bases). Germline V gene lookup returns CDR1 LGHNA and CDR2 YNFKEQ. The CDR3 length is 14 residues. Between the trimmed V and J ends, which lost 0 bases and 5 bases, there was a span of 8 bases. CDR3 amino acids: CASSQDRQRNTIYF. In DNA form, the CDR3 reads TGTGCCAGCAGCCAAGATCGACAGAGAAACACCATATATTTT.

The V and J genes are TRBV7-9 and TRBJ2-7; D may be TRBD2 (6 bases). Germline CDR1 is SEHNR and CDR2 is FQNEAQ (reference sequence). V lost 4 bases to trimming and J lost 1 base, with 20 bases between them. The CDR3 length is 17 residues. CDR3 nucleotide sequence: TGTGCCAGCAGCTCCAACCGCGGTCGGGAGTCTTCCTACGAGCAGTACTTC. Translation: CASSSNRGRESSYEQYF.

This clone was seen only a few times. The V and J genes are TRBV30 and TRBJ2-1; D ambiguous. Germline V lookup: CDR1 GTSNPN, CDR2 SVGIG (reference sequence). The V end was cut by 0 bases, the J end by 5 bases, with 5 bases between. This CDR3 contains 12 residues. CDR3 in amino acids: CAWSVADNEQFF. The CDR3 nucleotides read TGTGCCTGGAGTGTAGCCGACAATGAGCAGTTCTTC.

The rearrangement uses TRBV6-2 or TRBV6-3 and TRBJ2-1, with D tentatively TRBD2 (6 bases). Between the trimmed V and J ends, which lost 0 bases and 9 bases, there was a span of 15 bases. This CDR3 contains 15 residues. Looked up from germline, CDR1 is MNHEY and CDR2 is SVGEGT. Here the CDR3 DNA reads TGTGCCAGCAGTTACTCGGGTGAGGCGGGAAGTGAGCAGTTCTTC. As protein: CASSYSGEAGSEQFF.

V and J are TRBV5-6 and TRBJ1-6, with D perhaps TRBD1 (6 bases). There are 17 residues in the CDR3. Between the trimmed V and J ends, which lost 4 bases and 3 bases, there was a span of 17 bases. CDR1 and CDR2 (germline): SGHDT, YYEEEE. CDR3 sequence reads: CASSPGGPEYYNSPLHF. CDR3 DNA: TGTGCCAGCAGCCCCGGGGGGCCGGAATACTATAATTCACCCCTCCACTTT.

V is TRBV6-6 and J is TRBJ2-7; perhaps TRBD2 as D (6 bases). Trimming stripped 2 bases from V and 1 base from J, with 12 bases between. There are 15 residues in the CDR3. The germline CDR1 and CDR2 sequences are MNHNY and SVGAGI (reference sequence). CDR3 residues: CASSYPGTDSYEQYF. Here the CDR3 DNA reads TGTGCCAGCAGTTACCCCGGGACTGATTCCTACGAGCAGTACTTC.

This clone occurred once. CDR3 amino acids: CASSWTGAEAFF. CDR3 sequence (DNA): TGCGCCAGCAGCTGGACGGGGGCTGAAGCTTTCTTT. The chain has TRBV5-1 and TRBJ1-1, with a possible D match to TRBD1 (5 bases). The germline gives CDR1 SGHRS, CDR2 YFSETQ. Trimming stripped 3 bases from V and 6 bases from J, with 9 bases between. The CDR3 contains 12 residues.

This clone was picked up a small number of times. The V gene is TRBV29-1, the J gene TRBJ2-7, with D unresolved. V lost 5 bases and J 2 bases, leaving 13 bases between the germline ends. From germline, CDR1 is SQVTM and CDR2 ANQGSEA. The CDR3 totals 13 residues. The CDR3 sequence: CSVPGRSPYEQYF. The CDR3 coding sequence is TGCAGCGTTCCGGGTCGTAGCCCCTACGAGCAGTACTTC.